Listed here are 16 T cell receptor beta chains from one sample, sequenced in a study of blood T cell repertoires in COVID-19. This table comes from immunoSEQ multiplex PCR, and its TCRdb copy is limited to in-frame clones, with some not included. The table lists roughly 200,000 clones, about four fifths of them singletons. Specimen: peripheral blood. The receptors were sampled from a middle-aged woman with COVID-19, enrolled during active disease.

The rearrangement joins TRBV10-1 to TRBJ2-2, with a tentative D call TRBD1 (5 bases). CDR3 size: 15 residues. Looked up from germline, CDR1 is WNHNN and CDR2 is SYGVQD (reference sequence). The V end was cut by 6 bases, the J end by 1 base, with 12 bases between. This chain's CDR3 is CASSDSLKNTGELFF. DNA for the CDR3: TGCGCCAGCAGCGACAGCCTAAAGAACACCGGGGAGCTGTTTTTT.

V is TRBV19 and J is TRBJ2-7; 7 nucleotides line up with TRBD1. After removal of 7 bases from V and 3 bases from J, the junction contained 6 bases not matched to a gene. The CDR3 has 13 residues. CDR1 is LNHDA and CDR2 is SQIVND in the germline V gene (reference sequence). The CDR3 bases are TGTGCCAGTACCAGGGGACAGAACTACGAGCAGTACTTC. Translated, it gives CASTRGQNYEQYF.

This rearrangement joins TRBV5-6 to TRBJ2-1; 8 bases align to TRBD1. This CDR3 region has 17 residues. Losses at the gene ends were 0 bases for V and 7 bases for J; bases not matched to a gene: 12. Germline CDR1 SGHDT, CDR2 YYEEEE. CDR3 sequence: CASSLGGQDILQNEQFF. CDR3 DNA sequence: TGTGCCAGCAGCTTGGGGGGACAGGATATTCTACAGAATGAGCAGTTCTTC.

The chain has TRBV10-2 and TRBJ2-7; D is undetermined. Trimming took 5 bases from V and 2 from J, leaving 4 bases between them. The CDR3 has 11 residues. Germline V gene lookup returns CDR1 WSHSY and CDR2 SAAADI. CDR3: CASSIAYEQYF. DNA for the CDR3: TGCGCCAGCAGTATAGCCTACGAGCAGTACTTC.

The V and J genes are TRBV5-4 and TRBJ2-5, with D hard to call. The germline CDR1 and CDR2 sequences are SGHNT and YYREEE (reference sequence). The V end lost 3 bases, the J end lost 4 bases, and 10 bases lay between the germline ends. CDR3 length: 13 residues. CDR3 sequence reads: CASSSLGPETQYF. Here the CDR3 DNA reads TGTGCCAGCAGCTCCCTAGGCCCAGAGACCCAGTACTTC.

The gene calls are TRBV5-4 and TRBJ1-5, with D uncertain. V lost 3 bases and J lost 5, with 12 bases in between. The CDR3 spans 14 residues. Per the germline V gene, CDR1 is SGHNT and CDR2 is YYREEE (reference sequence). The CDR3 DNA reads as TGTGCCAGCAGCTCGGCCCCTCGGGATCAGCCCCAGCATTTT. Translated, it gives CASSSAPRDQPQHF.

The V call is TRBV25-1, the J call TRBJ2-1; tentative D call: TRBD1 (7 bases). The V gene lost 10 bases and the J gene lost 3 bases, with 19 bases spanning the gap. The CDR3 spans 15 residues. The germline gives CDR1 MGHDK, CDR2 SYGVNS. CDR3 nucleotides: TGTGCCACCTCGAGAGGAGGGGGCTACTACAATGAGCAGTTCTTC. It is translated as CATSRGGGYYNEQFF.

The V gene is TRBV5-4, the J gene TRBJ2-4; the D gene is possibly TRBD1 (5 bases). Germline V gene data show CDR1 as SGHNT and CDR2 as YYREEE (reference sequence). This CDR3 has 16 amino acids. The ends were cut back, 4 bases at V and 0 bases at J, with 14 bases in the middle. The CDR3 sequence: CASSPVGPLAKNIQYF. The CDR3, as DNA: TGTGCCAGCAGCCCAGTGGGGCCGCTAGCCAAAAACATTCAGTACTTC.

In DNA form, the CDR3 reads TGTGCCAGCAAAAACAATGAGACCCAGTACTTC. Translating gives CASKNNETQYF. This chain links TRBV28 with TRBJ2-5, with no clear D. V lost 7 bases and J 5 bases, leaving 8 bases between the germline ends. Germline CDR1 and CDR2: MDHEN and SYDVKM. The CDR3 is 11 amino acids.

V and J are TRBV5-6 and TRBJ2-7; weak D call: TRBD1 (5 bases). The germline V and J ends were trimmed by 4 bases and 3 bases, with 8 bases remaining between them. Germline CDR1 is SGHDT and CDR2 is YYEEEE. The CDR3 spans 12 residues. CDR3 in DNA: TGTGCCAGCAGCATTCAGGGCTACGAGCAGTACGTC. It codes for CASSIQGYEQYV.

V and J are TRBV7-9 and TRBJ2-1; 7 bases agree with TRBD2. CDR1 and CDR2 from the germline V gene are SEHNR and FQNEAQ (reference sequence). The CDR3 runs 18 residues. Trimming at V came to 1 base and at J to 0 bases, leaving 9 bases not matched to a gene. CDR3 in amino acids: CASSLEAGWGSSYNEQFF. As DNA, the CDR3 is TGTGCCAGCAGCTTAGAAGCGGGATGGGGATCCTCCTACAATGAGCAGTTCTTC.

This chain connects TRBV18 to TRBJ1-4; TRBD1 agrees at 8 bases. The V gene end was trimmed by 3 bases and the J gene end by 10 bases; junction bases not matched to a gene: 10. This CDR3 region has 15 residues. The germline V gene has CDR1 KGHSH and CDR2 LQKENI. The CDR3 region is CASSPGTGQKGKLFF. The CDR3 region has the DNA TGTGCCAGCTCACCGGGGACAGGACAGAAGGGAAAACTGTTTTTT.

The genes are TRBV4-1 and TRBJ1-1; 7 nucleotides agree with TRBD1. V dropped 0 bases and J dropped 5; count of bases not matched to a gene: 3. CDR1 is MGHRA, CDR2 YSYEKL, per germline. This CDR3 spans 14 amino acids. CDR3 DNA sequence: TGCGCCAGCAGCCAAGAACAGACAGGGACTGAAGCTTTCTTT. This encodes CASSQEQTGTEAFF.

This rearrangement joins TRBV5-4 to TRBJ2-7, with TRBD2 matching 14 bases. Germline trimming cut 4 bases from V and 4 bases from J; bases unmatched to any gene: 4. The CDR3 consists of 15 residues. From germline, CDR1 is SGHNT and CDR2 YYREEE (reference sequence). CDR3 nucleotide sequence: TGTGCCAGCAGCACCAGGACTAGCGGGAGGTACGAGCAGTACTTC. This translates into CASSTRTSGRYEQYF.

This clone has more than one count but fewer than ten. The chain carries TRBV7-9 and TRBJ1-6; no reliable D call. The CDR3 runs 14 residues. Germline CDR1 is SEHNR and CDR2 is FQNEAQ (reference sequence). V shed 1 base and J shed 6 bases, with 7 bases lying between them. CDR3 sequence (DNA): TGTGCCAGCAGCTTAGAGGCGGTTAATTCACCCCTCCACTTT. Its translation: CASSLEAVNSPLHF. Together with reference TRBV7-9 and TRBJ1-6, the CDR3 gives the full variable domain: DTGVSQNPRHKITKRGQNVTFRCDPISEHNRLYWYRQTLGQGPEFLTYFQNEAQLEKSRLLSDRFSAERPKGSFSTLEIQRTEQGDSAMYLCASSLEAVNSPLHFGNGTRLTVT.

This chain connects TRBV6-5 to TRBJ1-6; possible D gene TRBD1, 6 bases. The CDR3 is 14 residues long. The V gene's germline CDR1 is MNHEY and CDR2 SVGAGI. Trimming left V 11 bases short and J 1 base short, with 12 bases between. The DNA of the CDR3 is TGTGCCGGGGGGGGCAGATCCTATAATTCACCCCTCCACTTT. It is translated as CAGGGRSYNSPLHF.